This T cell receptor (beta chain) was recovered during a study of blood T cell repertoires in COVID-19. V lost 3 bases, J lost 2 bases, and 14 bases stayed unmatched. CDR3 length: 19 amino acids. Per the germline V gene, CDR1 is DFQATT and CDR2 is SNEGSKA (reference sequence). This clone showed up just once. Assay: immunoSEQ multiplex PCR; the TCRdb copy retains only in-frame clones and omits some. The profile shows 90,000 to 120,000 clones, approximately 90% of them singletons. Sequencing was carried out using peripheral blood. This sequence was found in a man aged 50-59 years with active or convalescent COVID-19. V gene TRBV20-1 combines with J gene TRBJ2-5; TRBD2 agrees at 14 bases. The CDR3 protein is CSASPRRGTSGRGQETQYF. The CDR3 nucleotides read TGCAGTGCTAGTCCCAGAAGAGGGACTAGCGGGAGAGGGCAAGAGACCCAGTACTTC.